The 30 T cell receptor beta chains given below trace back to one sample, sequenced in a study of neurological immune-mediated disorders. Using its own MiXCR run on the 5' RACE reads, TCRdb lists one record per CDR3 protein. The sample holds around 79,000 distinct CDR3 sequences, about 14% seen once. The sequenced sample consisted of PBMCs. All receptors come from a woman in her forties or fifties in good health.

This clonotype has at least ten counts. This rearrangement joins TRBV5-1 to TRBJ2-1, with TRBD1 as a possible D gene (5 bases). The V and J ends lost 7 bases and 0 bases respectively, with 11 bases between them. The germline V gene has CDR1 SGHRS and CDR2 YFSETQ. CDR3 length: 14 amino acids. CDR3 bases: TGCGCCAGCGGGGCGGAAGGCTCCTACAATGAGCAGTTCTTC. Encoded protein: CASGAEGSYNEQFF.

At least ten counts were recorded for this clonotype. The V call is TRBV20-1, the J call TRBJ2-7; no reliable D call. V lost 6 bases to trimming and J lost 6 bases, with 21 bases between them. The germline V gene encodes CDR1 DFQATT and CDR2 SNEGSKA (reference sequence). The CDR3 runs 14 residues. The CDR3 here is CSAGRVGVWIEQYF. Here the CDR3 DNA reads TGCAGTGCCGGTCGCGTTGGGGTCTGGATCGAGCAGTACTTC.

There are many counts of this clonotype. V is TRBV20-1 and J is TRBJ1-5; D is unresolved. Germline CDR1 DFQATT, CDR2 SNEGSKA (reference sequence). The ends were cut back, 0 bases at V and 6 bases at J, with 9 bases in the middle. The CDR3 sequence is 13 residues long. In DNA form, the CDR3 reads TGCAGTGCTAGAGATTTCGCGGGTCAGCCCCAGCATTTT. Amino acids: CSARDFAGQPQHF.

A remark on this clonotype: An end of the junction does not agree with germline; a read error may underlie this. This sequence joins TRBV7-9 and TRBJ2-3, with a tentative D call TRBD2 (7 bases). This CDR3 is 14 amino acids long. The germline gives CDR1 SEHNR, CDR2 FQNEAQ (reference sequence). This chain's CDR3 is CASSPHGGPDTKYF. The CDR3 nucleotides are TGTGCCAGCAGCCCCCACGGGGGGCCAGATACGAAGTATTTT.

In this sample, this clonotype turned up once. No DNA is shown, since the ends of the CDR3 on it are uncertain; the CDR3 is the one TCRdb lists. The chain uses TRBV28 and TRBJ1-2. In germline, CDR1 is MDHEN, CDR2 SYDVKM. The CDR3 has 15 residues if both end residues are counted. CDR3: CASSTSERNYYCYTF.

This clonotype has a count of ten or more. The rearrangement uses TRBV5-1 and TRBJ2-5; 7 nucleotides align to TRBD1. CDR1 and CDR2 from the germline V gene are SGHRS and YFSETQ. The V and J ends lost 5 bases and 0 bases, in that order; junction bases with no gene match: 10. This CDR3 spans 16 amino acids. CDR3 DNA: TGCGCCAGCAGAGCCCCTTACAGGGGTGACCAAGAGACCCAGTACTTC. This translates into CASRAPYRGDQETQYF.

Only a few counts were recorded for this clonotype. The chain joins TRBV12-3 or TRBV12-4 to TRBJ2-1; 7 positions agree with TRBD1. The CDR3 has 16 amino acids. V shed 6 bases and J 1 base; nucleotides not matched to a gene: 9. For the CDR3, the DNA is TGTGCCAGCAGCTCGGGACAGATGAGATCCTACAATGAGCAGTTCTTC. Translating it yields CASSSGQMRSYNEQFF.

The sample holds one count of this clonotype. The V gene is TRBV6-8, the J gene TRBJ2-3; D may correspond to TRBD1 or TRBD2 (7 bases each). The CDR3 length is 16 residues. V shed 9 bases and J shed 1 base, with 20 bases lying between them. Germline V gene data show CDR1 as MNHGY and CDR2 as SAAAGT. The CDR3 nucleotides are TGTGCCAGTGGCACCCAGGGGGGGATCGGCACAGATACGCAGTATTTT. It is translated as CASGTQGGIGTDTQYF.

The table lists this clonotype with many counts. The genes are TRBV10-3 and TRBJ2-3; 9 bases line up with TRBD2. The V and J ends lost 6 bases and 0 bases, in that order; junction bases with no gene match: 10. This CDR3 is 17 amino acids long. CDR1 and CDR2 (germline): ENHRY, SYGVKD. CDR3 sequence reads: CAISGAGGPGSTDTQYF. CDR3 nucleotides: TGTGCCATCAGCGGCGCGGGGGGGCCCGGGAGCACAGATACGCAGTATTTT.

The chain has TRBV20-1 and TRBJ2-2; the D is unclear. Trimming shortened V by 5 bases and J by 1 base, and 11 bases separated the two germline ends. CDR1 DFQATT and CDR2 SNEGSKA come from the germline V gene (reference sequence). The CDR3 is 14 amino acids. CDR3 loop: CSAPVQRNTGELFF. The CDR3 DNA is TGCAGTGCTCCAGTTCAGCGGAACACCGGGGAGCTGTTTTTT.

At least ten counts were recorded for this clonotype. V is TRBV2 and J is TRBJ2-1, with a possible D match to TRBD1 (5 bases). The CDR3 consists of 12 residues. Per germline, CDR1 SNHLY and CDR2 FYNNEI. The V gene lost 5 bases and the J gene lost 8 bases, with 10 bases spanning the gap. DNA for the CDR3: TGTGCCAGCAGTTACAGGTCCCATGAGCAGTTCTTC. It yields the protein CASSYRSHEQFF.

This clonotype was seen ten or more times. The V gene is TRBV28, the J gene TRBJ1-5; D might be TRBD1 (5 bases). CDR1 is MDHEN and CDR2 is SYDVKM in the germline V gene. The V end was cut by 2 bases, the J end by 1 base, with 9 bases between. The CDR3 is 15 residues long. The CDR3 DNA reads as TGTGCCAGCAGTTTAGGGGGGGGAAGCAATCAGCCCCAGCATTTT. Protein product: CASSLGGGSNQPQHF.

This clonotype was counted at least ten times. The chain is built from TRBV24-1 and TRBJ2-7; D remains unclear. Germline CDR1 and CDR2: KGHDR and SFDVKD. The V end lost 5 bases, the J end lost 3 bases, and 7 bases lay between the germline ends. The CDR3 sequence is 12 residues long. CDR3 sequence reads: CATSGTDYEQYF. The CDR3 DNA is TGTGCCACCAGTGGGACGGACTACGAGCAGTACTTC.

This clonotype was recorded at least ten times. This sequence joins TRBV5-1 and TRBJ1-4; TRBD1 agrees at 10 bases. Germline CDR1 and CDR2: SGHRS and YFSETQ. The CDR3 spans 14 residues. V lost 4 bases and J lost 5; bases outside the gene matches: 2. CDR3 sequence (DNA): TGCGCCAGCAGCGCGGGACAGGGGAATGAAAAACTGTTTTTT. It specifies CASSAGQGNEKLFF. Together with reference TRBV5-1 and TRBJ1-4, the CDR3 gives the full variable domain: KAGVTQTPRYLIKTRGQQVTLSCSPISGHRSVSWYQQTPGQGLQFLFEYFSETQRNKGNFPGRFSGRQFSNSRSEMNVSTLELGDSALYLCASSAGQGNEKLFFGSGTQLSVL.

In this sample, this clonotype turned up a few times. CDR3 residues: CASSLDLDSYEQYF. CDR3 sequence (DNA): TGCGCCAGCAGCTTGGACCTAGACAGCTACGAGCAGTACTTC. This sequence joins TRBV5-1 and TRBJ2-7, with D possibly TRBD1 on 5 matching bases. V lost 0 bases to trimming and J lost 3 bases, with 10 bases between them. Germline CDR1 and CDR2: SGHRS and YFSETQ. This CDR3 has 14 amino acids.

This clonotype was counted ten times or more. The rearrangement joins TRBV5-1 to TRBJ2-7; the D is unclear. Trimming pared 5 bases from V and 0 bases from J, leaving 12 bases between. Germline V gives CDR1 SGHRS, CDR2 YFSETQ. This CDR3 comprises 14 residues. The CDR3 region has the DNA TGCGCCAGCAGAGCAACCTCGAGCTCCTACGAGCAGTACTTC. It translates to CASRATSSSYEQYF.

Notes on this clonotype: A junction boundary mismatches the germline segment, possibly from a read error. The J gene is TRBJ1-6, the V gene TRBV4-2; TRBD1 might be the D (6 bases). Germline V CDR1 and CDR2: LGHNA, YNFKEQ. CDR3 length: 15 amino acids. The CDR3 DNA reads TGTGCCAGCAGCCAATTTCCAGGGGAAAATTCACCCATCCACTTT. Translated, it gives CASSQFPGENSPIHF.

The V call is TRBV12-3 or TRBV12-4, the J call TRBJ1-5; D gene uncertain. The CDR3 spans 14 residues. V was cut by 3 bases and J by 6 bases, with 12 bases left in between. CDR3: CASSFSLASQPQHF. Written as DNA, the CDR3 is TGTGCCAGCAGTTTTTCGTTAGCCAGTCAGCCCCAGCATTTT.

This clonotype was counted at least ten times. This sequence joins TRBV6-2 or TRBV6-3 and TRBJ2-1; D is uncertain. With 2 bases removed from V and 4 bases from J, the gap between germline ends came to 12 bases. There are 15 residues in the CDR3. Germline-derived CDR1 and CDR2 are MNHEY and SVGEGT. CDR3 in DNA: TGTGCCAGCAGTTACGAAGGTCAACCGTACAATGAGCAGTTCTTC. Translation: CASSYEGQPYNEQFF.

This clonotype was counted ten times or more. The chain carries TRBV5-1 and TRBJ2-7; D could derive from TRBD1 or TRBD2 (5 bases each). The CDR3 totals 14 residues. Germline V gene sequence: CDR1 SGHRS, CDR2 YFSETQ. With 4 bases removed from V and 0 bases from J, the gap between germline ends came to 11 bases. The CDR3 here is CASSPGTLSYEQYF. In DNA form, the CDR3 reads TGCGCCAGCAGCCCCGGGACGCTCTCCTACGAGCAGTACTTC.

This clonotype was counted many times. The CDR3: CASSPGFTGELFF. The CDR3 nucleotides read TGTGCCAGCTCACCAGGATTCACCGGGGAGCTGTTTTTT. The genes are TRBV18 and TRBJ2-2; no reliable D call. With 2 bases removed from V and 4 bases from J, the gap between germline ends came to 5 bases. Germline-derived CDR1 and CDR2 are KGHSH and LQKENI. The CDR3 runs to 13 residues.

This clonotype was counted ten times or more. The CDR3 DNA reads as TGCGCCAGCAGCTTGGGTCTCTACGAGCAGTACTTC. Protein sequence: CASSLGLYEQYF. J is TRBJ2-7 and V is TRBV5-1; D gene ambiguous. Trimming shortened V by 0 bases and J by 3 bases, and 4 bases separated the two germline ends. The CDR3 has 12 amino acids. Germline V lookup: CDR1 SGHRS, CDR2 YFSETQ.

This clonotype was observed at least ten times. The chain recombines TRBV5-1 with TRBJ1-3; D unclear. The CDR3 is made up of 15 amino acids. The V gene lost 6 bases and the J gene lost 0 bases, with 13 bases spanning the gap. Looked up from germline, CDR1 is SGHRS and CDR2 is YFSETQ. For the CDR3, the DNA is TGCGCCAGCACCCCGAGTCCGAGCTCTGGAAACACCATATATTTT. The encoded protein is CASTPSPSSGNTIYF.

This clonotype was seen repeatedly, ten times or more. CDR3: CASSLRLEQPQHF. CDR3 sequence (DNA): TGTGCCAGCAGTTTACGGCTGGAGCAGCCCCAGCATTTT. The J gene is TRBJ1-5, the V gene TRBV12-3 or TRBV12-4; no clear D gene. CDR3 length: 13 amino acids. Trimming left V 2 bases short and J 7 bases short, with 9 bases between.

This clonotype was detected many times. V gene TRBV10-3 combines with J gene TRBJ2-1, with D tentatively TRBD1 (6 bases). With 6 bases removed from V and 2 bases from J, the gap between germline ends came to 8 bases. The CDR3 contains 13 residues. Looked up from germline, CDR1 is ENHRY and CDR2 is SYGVKD. CDR3 protein: CAIRDSPYNEQFF. The CDR3 DNA is TGTGCCATCAGGGACAGCCCCTACAATGAGCAGTTCTTC.

This clonotype has at least ten counts. The V call is TRBV6-5, the J call TRBJ1-2; D might be TRBD1 (5 bases). This CDR3 comprises 13 residues. The germline V and J ends were trimmed by 2 bases and 8 bases, with 12 bases remaining between them. CDR1 is MNHEY, CDR2 SVGAGI, per germline. The CDR3 protein is CASSYRGGDGYTF. The CDR3 coding sequence is TGTGCCAGCAGTTACAGGGGAGGGGACGGCTACACCTTC.

V and J are TRBV6-5 and TRBJ2-7; 7 bases fit TRBD1. The CDR3 runs 14 residues. V dropped 5 bases and J dropped 7; count of bases not matched to a gene: 11. The germline gives CDR1 MNHEY, CDR2 SVGAGI. Here the CDR3 DNA reads TGTGCCAGCAGTCCCCCGGGACAGCTCGGGGAGCAGTACTTC. Its protein is CASSPPGQLGEQYF.

Remarks on this clonotype: A clone one base away is much larger, so this may be a read error. V and J are TRBV20-1 and TRBJ2-7; TRBD1 matches at 10 bases. Germline trimming cut 7 bases from V and 2 bases from J; bases unmatched to any gene: 5. The CDR3 has 13 residues. In germline, CDR1 is DFQATT, CDR2 SNEGSKA (reference sequence). CDR3 region: CSVVGQGTYEQYF. In DNA, the CDR3 is TGCAGTGTAGTGGGACAGGGGACCTACGAGCAGTACTTC.

In this sample, this clonotype turned up many times. V and J are TRBV9 and TRBJ1-3; no clear D gene. The germline V and J ends were trimmed by 0 bases and 0 bases, with 7 bases remaining between them. Germline CDR1 reads SGDLS; CDR2 reads YYNGEE. This CDR3 is 15 amino acids long. DNA for the CDR3: TGTGCCAGCAGCGTAGCTGTGAACTCTGGAAACACCATATATTTT. As protein: CASSVAVNSGNTIYF.

This clonotype occurred many times. The genes are TRBV6-1 and TRBJ1-1, with D possibly being TRBD1 (6 bases). CDR1 and CDR2 (germline): MNHNS, SASEGT. This CDR3 has 14 residues. Trimming took 5 bases from V and 4 from J, leaving 14 bases between them. This chain's CDR3 is CASSQTGRGTEAFF. Here the CDR3 DNA reads TGTGCCAGCAGTCAAACAGGGAGAGGCACTGAAGCTTTCTTT.